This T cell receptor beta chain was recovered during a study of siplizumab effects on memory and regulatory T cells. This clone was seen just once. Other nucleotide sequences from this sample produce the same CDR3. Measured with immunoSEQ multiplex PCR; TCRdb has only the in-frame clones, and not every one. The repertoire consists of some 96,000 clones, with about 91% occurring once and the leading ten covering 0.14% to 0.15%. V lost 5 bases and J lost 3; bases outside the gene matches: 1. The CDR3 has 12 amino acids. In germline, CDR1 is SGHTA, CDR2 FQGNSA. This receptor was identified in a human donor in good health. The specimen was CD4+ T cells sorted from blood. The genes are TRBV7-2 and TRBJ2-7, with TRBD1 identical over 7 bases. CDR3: CASSRQGYEQYF. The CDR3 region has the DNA TGTGCCAGCAGCCGACAGGGCTACGAGCAGTACTTC.